The clone carrying this T cell receptor (beta chain) was picked up a small number of times. The data originate from a study of regulatory T cells in long-lasting Graves disease. Time point in this sample: persistent/refractory GD, antithyroid drugs over 5 years with positive TRAb. Making the TCR library involved RNA that had been extracted from PBMCs. The CDR3 has 16 residues. Germline-derived CDR1 and CDR2 are LGHNA and YSLEER. V lost 4 bases and J 5 bases, leaving 18 bases between the germline ends. iRepertoire HTBI primers and Arm-PCR of CDR3 regions built TCR beta libraries. TCRdb reanalysed the multiplex PCR reads using MiXCR and keeps one entry per CDR3 protein. The sample lists about 290,000 distinct CDR3 sequences, 20% to 25% seen once, with around three fifths in the top ten.

The sample here was peripheral blood mononuclear cells (PBMCs), taken when the disease was refractory, from a patient treated with antithyroid drugs. The sequence was collected from a female donor with Graves disease. V and J are TRBV4-3 and TRBJ1-5; TRBD1 is a possible D gene (6 bases). Here the CDR3 reads CASSLKAGTNYQPQHF. In nucleotides, the CDR3 is TGCGCCAGCAGCCTAAAAGCCGGGACAAATTATCAGCCCCAGCATTTT.